This T cell receptor (beta chain) was recorded in a study of response to subunit inactivated influenza vaccine. One entry per CDR3 protein results from TCRdb running MiXCR on the RT-PCR reads. The data hold about 520,000 distinct CDR3 sequences, with about 25% observed a single time. Sample share makes this clonotype medium-sized. The antigen remains unidentified. The V end was cut by 4 bases, the J end by 3 bases, with 10 bases between. Germline CDR1 and CDR2: SGHTA and FQGNSA. The CDR3 contains 13 residues. Study results and limitations: Authors suggested each seasonal flu vaccination may recruit only limited numbers of new T cells.

The clonotype was recovered from a man aged 45-65 years who received an inactivated influenza vaccine. This sample comprised CD4+ T cells sorted from PBMCs, obtained roughly 5 days after vaccination. This chain connects TRBV7-2 to TRBJ2-7, with D possibly being TRBD2 (6 bases). The CDR3 DNA follows: TGTGCCAGCAGCTCCGGGACTTTCTACGAGCAGTACTTC. This encodes CASSSGTFYEQYF.